Following are 29 T cell receptor beta chains from one sample sequenced in a study of OX40 agonist ivuxolimab in advanced cancers. The method was immunoSEQ multiplex PCR; TCRdb's version includes in-frame clones alone and lacks a portion of them. The table includes roughly 87,000 clones, approximately 90% detected once. Sample: CD4+ or CD8+ T cells sorted from blood, taken in a trial of the OX40 agonist ivuxolimab. The receptors here all came from an adult with an advanced solid tumor such as melanoma, head and neck, liver or kidney cancer.

The chain employs TRBV9 and TRBJ1-2; D not certain. The CDR3 has 14 amino acids. The germline V gene has CDR1 SGDLS and CDR2 YYNGEE. Trimming cost V 4 bases and J 4 bases, with 14 bases left between them. The CDR3 sequence: CASSPPRGPYGYTF. CDR3 DNA: TGTGCCAGCAGCCCTCCTCGAGGCCCCTATGGCTACACCTTC.

This chain's CDR3 is CASSSTGITEAFF. The CDR3, as DNA: TGTGCCAGCAGCTCCACAGGGATCACTGAAGCTTTCTTT. The chain has TRBV11-2 and TRBJ1-1; D may be TRBD1 (6 bases). The V end was cut by 4 bases, the J end by 4 bases, with 10 bases between. The CDR3 loop spans 13 amino acids. Per the germline V gene, CDR1 is SGHAT and CDR2 is FQNNGV.

J is TRBJ2-2 and V is TRBV7-9, with D maybe TRBD1 (6 bases). The CDR3 is made up of 17 amino acids. The germline V gene has CDR1 SEHNR and CDR2 FQNEAQ (reference sequence). V shed 1 base and J shed 2 bases, with 14 bases lying between them. The CDR3 here is CASSLVSTGINTGELFF. The CDR3 bases are TGTGCCAGCAGCTTAGTGTCCACAGGGATAAACACCGGGGAGCTGTTTTTT.

The chain employs TRBV4-1 and TRBJ2-3; possibly TRBD1 for D (7 bases). In germline, CDR1 is MGHRA, CDR2 YSYEKL. The CDR3 is 16 amino acids. The ends were cut back, 0 bases at V and 2 bases at J, with 12 bases in the middle. This CDR3 reads CASSQEAGGFTDTQYF. The CDR3, as DNA: TGCGCCAGCAGCCAAGAGGCAGGGGGGTTCACAGATACGCAGTATTTT.

CDR3 sequence reads: CSVGGVDAGELFF. The DNA for the CDR3 is TGCAGCGTGGGAGGGGTGGACGCCGGGGAGCTGTTTTTT. The gene calls are TRBV29-1 and TRBJ2-2, with TRBD2 identical over 7 bases. This CDR3 comprises 13 residues. Germline lookup yields CDR1 SQVTM and CDR2 ANQGSEA. V dropped 6 bases and J dropped 6; count of bases not matched to a gene: 7.

The rearrangement joins TRBV5-1 to TRBJ2-7; D is possibly TRBD1 (6 bases). Germline V gives CDR1 SGHRS, CDR2 YFSETQ. This CDR3 has 13 amino acids. V gave up 5 bases and J gave up 3 bases, with 12 bases separating them. Here the CDR3 DNA reads TGCGCCAGCAGTCCGGACAGTAACTACGAGCAGTACTTC. Its protein product is CASSPDSNYEQYF.

With regard to this clone: Germline and junction disagree at one end, which may indicate a read error. The chain carries TRBV6-4 and TRBJ2-2; possibly TRBD1 or TRBD2 for D (5 bases each). This CDR3 spans 15 amino acids. CDR1 is MRHNA and CDR2 is SNTAGT in the germline V gene. The CDR3 loop reads CASSYSRDGTGELFF. The CDR3 DNA is TGTGCCAGCAGTTACTCGAGGGACGGCACCGGGGAGCTGTTTTTT.

This CDR3 reads CASSQDSVLGGPTGELFF. Written as DNA, the CDR3 is TGCGCCAGCAGCCAAGATTCGGTCTTGGGGGGGCCCACCGGGGAGCTGTTTTTT. V and J are TRBV4-3 and TRBJ2-2, with D perhaps matching TRBD2 (7 bases). V lost 0 bases, J lost 4 bases, and 18 bases lay in between. The CDR3 is made up of 18 amino acids. The germline CDR1 and CDR2 sequences are LGHNA and YSLEER.

This rearrangement joins TRBV19 to TRBJ1-2; 11 bases map to TRBD1. Germline trimming cut 5 bases from V and 5 bases from J; bases unmatched to any gene: 4. Germline CDR1 is LNHDA and CDR2 is SQIVND (reference sequence). This CDR3 spans 14 amino acids. DNA for the CDR3: TGTGCCAGTAGTTTTGGGACAGGGGGGTATGGCTACACCTTC. It translates to CASSFGTGGYGYTF.

The chain combines TRBV14 with TRBJ2-7; 9 nucleotides match TRBD1. The junction had 8 bases not matched to a gene; V was cut back by 3 bases and J by 5 bases. Germline-derived CDR1 and CDR2 are SGHDN and FVKESK. The CDR3 loop spans 15 amino acids. The DNA for the CDR3 is TGTGCCAGCAGCCACTGGGACAGGGAACGGGACGAGCAGTACTTC. This gives the protein CASSHWDRERDEQYF. Using reference TRBV14 and TRBJ2-7 for the parts outside the CDR3, the full variable domain is EAGVTQFPSHSVIEKGQTVTLRCDPISGHDNLYWYRRVMGKEIKFLLHFVKESKQDESGMPNNRFLAERTGGTYSTLKVQPAELEDSGVYFCASSHWDRERDEQYFGPGTRLTVT.

The chain links TRBV30 to TRBJ1-1; D may be TRBD1 (6 bases). CDR3 length: 15 amino acids. V lost 3 bases to trimming and J lost 4 bases, with 18 bases between them. Germline V gene sequence: CDR1 GTSNPN, CDR2 SVGIG (reference sequence). This chain's CDR3 is CAWSPNPPGVTEAFF. CDR3 bases: TGTGCCTGGAGCCCTAATCCCCCAGGGGTCACTGAAGCTTTCTTT.

This rearrangement joins TRBV19 to TRBJ1-1, with D hard to call. Looked up from germline, CDR1 is LNHDA and CDR2 is SQIVND (reference sequence). CDR3 length: 14 amino acids. V lost 3 bases and J 7 bases, leaving 15 bases between the germline ends. CDR3 region: CASSMGGRGGEAFF. The CDR3 DNA reads as TGTGCCAGTAGTATGGGCGGGCGCGGTGGTGAAGCTTTCTTT.

The CDR3 nucleotides are TGTGCCAGTAAAGTCGACACCTATAACTATGGCTACACCTTC. This translates into CASKVDTYNYGYTF. The chain joins TRBV19 to TRBJ1-2; the D is unclear. The V gene's germline CDR1 is LNHDA and CDR2 SQIVND (reference sequence). The CDR3 runs 14 residues. V was cut by 7 bases and J by 1 base, with 13 bases left in between.

CDR3 nucleotides: TGTGCCAGCAGCCCCCAGGGAAACCCAGCTTTCTTT. Amino acids: CASSPQGNPAFF. The chain links TRBV13 to TRBJ1-1; D is possibly TRBD1 (5 bases). Between the trimmed V and J ends, which lost 5 bases and 10 bases, there was a span of 14 bases. Per germline, CDR1 PRHDT and CDR2 FYEKMQ (reference sequence). The CDR3 sequence is 12 residues long.

The chain couples TRBV27 to TRBJ2-1; either TRBD1 or TRBD2 may fit D (5 bases each). V was shortened by 4 bases and J by 4 bases, with 17 bases between the two germline ends. The CDR3 runs to 16 residues. Per the germline V gene, CDR1 is MNHEY and CDR2 is SMNVEV (reference sequence). CDR3 sequence (DNA): TGTGCCAGCAGTTGGGGCGTAAATGGGGGATACAATGAGCAGTTCTTC. Protein: CASSWGVNGGYNEQFF.

The chain joins TRBV9 to TRBJ2-1, with 11 bases lining up with TRBD2. J lost 0 bases, V lost 3 bases, and 5 bases had no gene match. CDR3 size: 17 residues. Germline loops: CDR1 SGDLS, CDR2 YYNGEE. The CDR3 reads CASSGTSGPSSYNEQFF. The CDR3 DNA is TGTGCCAGCAGCGGGACTAGCGGGCCGAGCTCCTACAATGAGCAGTTCTTC.

The chain combines TRBV7-8 with TRBJ1-2; TRBD1 matches 7 bases. The CDR3 length is 15 residues. The ends lost 1 base at V and 4 bases at J; junction bases unmatched: 6. Germline V gives CDR1 SGHVS, CDR2 FQNEAQ. The CDR3 sequence is CASSLDGTAFYGYTF. As DNA, the CDR3 is TGTGCCAGCAGCTTAGACGGGACAGCCTTCTATGGCTACACCTTC.

V is TRBV13 and J is TRBJ2-7; 10 bases line up with TRBD1. J lost 3 bases, V lost 5 bases, and 1 base had no gene match. CDR3 length equals 13 residues. The germline CDR1 and CDR2 sequences are PRHDT and FYEKMQ (reference sequence). In nucleotides, the CDR3 is TGTGCCAGCAGCCGGACAGGGGGCTACGAGCAGTACTTC. Amino acids: CASSRTGGYEQYF.

The chain carries TRBV7-9 and TRBJ2-4; the match to TRBD2 covers 9 bases. V lost 8 bases, J lost 0 bases, and 11 bases stayed unmatched. CDR1 and CDR2 from the germline V gene are SEHNR and FQNEAQ (reference sequence). The CDR3 totals 17 residues. Written as DNA, the CDR3 is TGTGCCAGCGGGGAAGCGGGGGGCACGATAGCCAAAAACATTCAGTACTTC. It is translated as CASGEAGGTIAKNIQYF.

This clone occurred a few times. The chain uses TRBV4-3 and TRBJ1-5, with 9 nucleotides matching TRBD1. The junction had 5 bases not matched to a gene; V was cut back by 3 bases and J by 5 bases. The germline CDR1 and CDR2 sequences are LGHNA and YSLEER. This CDR3 spans 15 amino acids. The CDR3 region has the DNA TGCGCCAGCAGCCAGGCCGGGACAGGGTATCAGCCCCAGCATTTT. Encoded protein: CASSQAGTGYQPQHF.

The rearrangement joins TRBV10-3 to TRBJ2-5, with TRBD1 identical over 8 bases. Germline V gene lookup returns CDR1 ENHRY and CDR2 SYGVKD. The junction had 10 bases not matched to a gene; V was cut back by 3 bases and J by 4 bases. The CDR3 is 16 residues long. The CDR3 loop reads CAISDPPADRGETQYF. The CDR3 DNA reads as TGTGCCATCAGTGACCCGCCTGCCGACAGGGGAGAGACCCAGTACTTC.

This chain links TRBV4-1 with TRBJ2-3; D uncertain. V lost 3 bases and J 0 bases, leaving 19 bases between the germline ends. CDR3 length: 18 residues. Per the germline V gene, CDR1 is MGHRA and CDR2 is YSYEKL. CDR3 in DNA: TGCGCCAGCAGCCACCTTCCTCCGAACACTCTGAGCACAGATACGCAGTATTTT. The encoded protein is CASSHLPPNTLSTDTQYF.

This chain links TRBV6-6 with TRBJ2-7; a possible D gene is TRBD1 (5 bases). The CDR3 is 12 residues long. Trimming removed 6 bases at V and 3 bases at J, with 9 bases between. The germline V gene encodes CDR1 MNHNY and CDR2 SVGAGI (reference sequence). The DNA of the CDR3 is TGTGCCAGCAGCACAGGCCTCTACGAGCAGTACTTC. The encoded protein is CASSTGLYEQYF.

V usage is TRBV27 and J usage is TRBJ1-1; the D is unclear. V dropped 3 bases and J dropped 3 bases, with 17 bases sitting between them. Germline V CDR1 and CDR2: MNHEY, SMNVEV (reference sequence). There are 16 residues in the CDR3. DNA for the CDR3: TGTGCCAGCAGTTTGGGCTGGCCAGCGGCGGACACTGAAGCTTTCTTT. This translates into CASSLGWPAADTEAFF.

The genes are TRBV5-6 and TRBJ2-7; the D is unclear. The V end was cut by 1 base, the J end by 3 bases, with 14 bases between. The length of the CDR3 is 15 residues. Germline assignment: CDR1 SGHDT and CDR2 YYEEEE. In DNA, the CDR3 is TGTGCCAGCAGCTTGAGCCGACGCTCAAACTACGAGCAGTACTTC. The encoded protein is CASSLSRRSNYEQYF.

This clone was observed a few times. The rearrangement links TRBV2 to TRBJ2-7; 13 bases are shared with TRBD2. Trimming removed 10 bases from V and 5 bases from J; junction bases left unmatched: 8. CDR1 is SNHLY, CDR2 FYNNEI, per germline. This CDR3 has 14 amino acids. Written as DNA, the CDR3 is TGTGCCACCAAACTAGCGGGGGGGCTGGACGAGCAGTACTTC. Translating gives CATKLAGGLDEQYF.

The V and J genes are TRBV5-6 and TRBJ2-7; possible D gene TRBD2, 5 bases. CDR1 and CDR2 from the germline V gene are SGHDT and YYEEEE. The ends were cut back, 3 bases at V and 2 bases at J, with 12 bases in the middle. The CDR3 spans 14 residues. CDR3 coding DNA: TGTGCCAGCAGCTCCGGGATCCTCCCCTACGAGCAGTACTTC. It is translated as CASSSGILPYEQYF.

The chain couples TRBV27 to TRBJ1-5; no clear D gene. Trimming stripped 5 bases from V and 9 bases from J, with 8 bases between. The CDR3 has 11 amino acids. Germline V gene data show CDR1 as MNHEY and CDR2 as SMNVEV (reference sequence). In DNA form, the CDR3 reads TGTGCCAGCAGTCGCGGGCGGCCCCAGCATTTT. Encoded protein: CASSRGRPQHF.

The chain has TRBV5-1 and TRBJ2-1; TRBD2 agrees at 9 bases. Germline V lookup: CDR1 SGHRS, CDR2 YFSETQ. After removal of 4 bases from V and 1 base from J, the junction contained 3 bases not matched to a gene. CDR3 length: 15 amino acids. The CDR3 sequence: CASSGSGGSYNEQFF. Written as DNA, the CDR3 is TGCGCCAGCAGCGGAAGCGGGGGGTCCTACAATGAGCAGTTCTTC.